Listed here is a single TCR beta chain. This CDR3 region has 14 residues. V was trimmed by 1 base and J by 4 bases, leaving 9 bases between them. Per germline, CDR1 SNHLY and CDR2 FYNNEI. Use of 60 Vbeta and 13 Jbeta primers characterized the PCR. Clones were read by immunoSEQ multiplex PCR, and TCRdb kept only the in-frame ones, dropping some. The sample has around 150,000 clones, just under 65% seen once. The data belong to a study of cytomegalovirus exposure and HLA in healthy donors. About the study: Approximately 85 million unique TCRs from HLA-typed donors were held in an early data release.

Specimen: PBMCs. This clonotype originated in a woman aged 60 to 75 in good health and CMV-seropositive. V is TRBV2 and J is TRBJ2-3; D gene ambiguous. CDR3 residues: CASSEGRLSDTQYF. The CDR3 nucleotides are TGTGCCAGCAGTGAAGGGCGGCTTTCAGATACGCAGTATTTT.